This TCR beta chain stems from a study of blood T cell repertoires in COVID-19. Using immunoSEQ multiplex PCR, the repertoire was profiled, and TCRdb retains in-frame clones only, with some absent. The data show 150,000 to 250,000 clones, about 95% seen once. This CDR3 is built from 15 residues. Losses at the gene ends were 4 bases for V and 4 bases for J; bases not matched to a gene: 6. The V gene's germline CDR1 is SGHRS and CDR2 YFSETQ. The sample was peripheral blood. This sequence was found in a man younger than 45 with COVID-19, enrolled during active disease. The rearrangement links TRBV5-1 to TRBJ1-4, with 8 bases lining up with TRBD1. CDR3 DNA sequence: TGCGCCAGCAGCGGGGCAGGGGGCAGTAATGAAAAACTGTTTTTT. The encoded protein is CASSGAGGSNEKLFF.